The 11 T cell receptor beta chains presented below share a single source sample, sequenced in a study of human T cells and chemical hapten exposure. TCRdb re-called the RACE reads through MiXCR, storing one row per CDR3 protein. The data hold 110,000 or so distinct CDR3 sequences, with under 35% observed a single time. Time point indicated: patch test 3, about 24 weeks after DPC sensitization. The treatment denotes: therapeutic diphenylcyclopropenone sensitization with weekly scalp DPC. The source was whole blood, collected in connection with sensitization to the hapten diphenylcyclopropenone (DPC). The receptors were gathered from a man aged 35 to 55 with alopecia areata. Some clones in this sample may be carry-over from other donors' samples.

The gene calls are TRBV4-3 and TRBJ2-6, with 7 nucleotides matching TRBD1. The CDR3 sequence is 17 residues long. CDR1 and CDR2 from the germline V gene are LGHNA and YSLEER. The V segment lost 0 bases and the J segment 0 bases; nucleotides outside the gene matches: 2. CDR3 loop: CASSQDPGGSGANVLTF. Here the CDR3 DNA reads TGCGCCAGCAGCCAAGATCCAGGGGGCTCTGGGGCCAACGTCCTGACTTTC.

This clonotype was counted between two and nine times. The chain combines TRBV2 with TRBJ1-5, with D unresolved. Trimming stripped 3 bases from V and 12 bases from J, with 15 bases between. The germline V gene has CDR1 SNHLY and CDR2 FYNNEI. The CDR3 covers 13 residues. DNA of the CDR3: TGTGCCAGCAGTGAGGACTGGACCCCGGGCCAGCATTTT. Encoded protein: CASSEDWTPGQHF.

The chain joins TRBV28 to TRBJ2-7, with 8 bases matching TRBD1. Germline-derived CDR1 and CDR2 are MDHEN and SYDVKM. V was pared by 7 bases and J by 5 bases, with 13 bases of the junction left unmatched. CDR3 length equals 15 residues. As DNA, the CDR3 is TGTGCCAGCACTCTTACGGGCAGGGGGCGCGACGAGCAGTACTTC. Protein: CASTLTGRGRDEQYF.

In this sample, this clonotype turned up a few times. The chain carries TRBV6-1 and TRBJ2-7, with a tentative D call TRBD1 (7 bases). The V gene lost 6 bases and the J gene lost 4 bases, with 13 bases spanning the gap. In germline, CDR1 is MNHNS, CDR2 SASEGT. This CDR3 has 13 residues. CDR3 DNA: TGTGCCAGCAGGGAGGGGGCTAAGTACGAGCAGTACGTC. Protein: CASREGAKYEQYV.

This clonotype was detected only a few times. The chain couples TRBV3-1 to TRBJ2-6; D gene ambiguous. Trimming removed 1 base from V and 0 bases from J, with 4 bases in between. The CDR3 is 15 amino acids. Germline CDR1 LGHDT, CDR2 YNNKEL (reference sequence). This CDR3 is CASSQVPSGANVLTF. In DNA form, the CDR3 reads TGTGCCAGCAGCCAAGTTCCCTCTGGGGCCAACGTCCTGACTTTC.

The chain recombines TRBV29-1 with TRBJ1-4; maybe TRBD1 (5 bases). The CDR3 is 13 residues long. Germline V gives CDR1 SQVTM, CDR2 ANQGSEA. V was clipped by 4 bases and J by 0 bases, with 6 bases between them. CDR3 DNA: TGCAGCGTTGGGGGGTCAACTAATGAAAAACTGTTTTTT. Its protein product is CSVGGSTNEKLFF.

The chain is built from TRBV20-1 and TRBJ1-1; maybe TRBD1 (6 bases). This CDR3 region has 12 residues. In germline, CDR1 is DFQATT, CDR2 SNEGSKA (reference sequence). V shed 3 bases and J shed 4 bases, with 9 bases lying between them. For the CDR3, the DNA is TGCAGTGCTAGTACAGGGCGCACTGAAGCTTTCTTT. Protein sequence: CSASTGRTEAFF.

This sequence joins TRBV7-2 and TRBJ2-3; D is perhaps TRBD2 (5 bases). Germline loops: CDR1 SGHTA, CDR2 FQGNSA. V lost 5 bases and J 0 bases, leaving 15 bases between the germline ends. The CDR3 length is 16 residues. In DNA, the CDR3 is TGTGCCAGCAGCCTACGGAGGACGCCGAGCACAGATACGCAGTATTTT. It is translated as CASSLRRTPSTDTQYF.

CDR3 nucleotides: TGTGCCAGCAGCGTAGCTCTACTAGCGGCCGGGGAGACCCAGTACTTC. As protein: CASSVALLAAGETQYF. This chain connects TRBV9 to TRBJ2-5; TRBD2 aligns across 8 bases. The trim removed 0 bases at V and 5 bases at J, leaving 9 bases unmatched. This CDR3 is 16 amino acids long. The V gene's germline CDR1 is SGDLS and CDR2 YYNGEE.

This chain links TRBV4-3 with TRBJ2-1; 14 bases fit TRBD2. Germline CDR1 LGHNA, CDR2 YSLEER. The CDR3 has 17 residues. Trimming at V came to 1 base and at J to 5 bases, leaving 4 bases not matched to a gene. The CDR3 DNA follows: TGCGCCAGCAGCCAAGCGGGACTAGCGGGGGTGGACAATGAGCAGTTCTTC. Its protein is CASSQAGLAGVDNEQFF.

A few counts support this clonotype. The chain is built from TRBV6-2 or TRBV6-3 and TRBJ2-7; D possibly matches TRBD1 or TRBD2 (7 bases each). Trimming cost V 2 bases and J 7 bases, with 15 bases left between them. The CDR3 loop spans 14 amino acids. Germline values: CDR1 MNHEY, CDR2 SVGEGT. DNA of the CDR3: TGTGCCAGCAGTTACCCCGACAGGGAGGGAGAGCAGTACGTC. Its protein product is CASSYPDREGEQYV.